This TCR beta chain comes out of a study of blood T cells in healthy people across ages. Sample-barcoded 5' priming and a J-beta primer mix drove a second PCR of 7 to 11 cycles. Each CDR3 protein is one row after TCRdb ran MiXCR on the 5' RACE reads. This sample yields about 1 million distinct CDR3 sequences, of which 45% are seen a single time; approximately 20% belongs to the top ten. This clonotype has more than one count but fewer than ten. Its antigen is still unknown. Whole-study results and caveats: Possibly confounding the expanded clonotype changes was the fact that donor CMV status was unknown. Per-million-T-cell TCR beta diversity fell roughly linearly with age.

Russia was home to the donors, healthy Caucasian individuals aged roughly 6 to 90. The source material was blood. The clonotype originates from an older woman in good health.

CDR3 DNA sequence: TGTGCCAGCAGCCACCGTGGGACTAGCGGGAGGGTTATCGAGCAGTACTTC. Protein: CASSHRGTSGRVIEQYF. V is TRBV4-2 and J is TRBJ2-5; 16 bases line up with TRBD2. The end of the DNA fits TRBJ2-7 better, so the J call may be wrong. This CDR3 has 17 residues. In germline, CDR1 is LGHNA, CDR2 YNFKEQ.